A selection of T cell receptor beta chains follows, all from one sample in a study of technical replicates of blood from a few donors. Sequenced by immunoSEQ multiplex PCR; TCRdb stores in-frame clones only, minus some. The top ten clones hold 0.25% of a sample with 76,000 or so clones, roughly nine tenths of them seen once. What was sequenced was T cells isolated from PBMCs. The receptors derive from a human donor in good health. The CDR3 runs from the conserved cysteine through the conserved F or W. D genes are given only for firm matches. The size entry is marked missing in some rows and otherwise reads once, few, many or a size class.

>TRBJ1-5|once|TRBV5-1|.
CASLAGSNQPQHF
TGCGCCAGCCTAGCGGGGTCAAATCAGCCCCAGCATTTT
>TRBJ2-7|.|TRBV14|.
CASSQVTQSAGWVVYEQYF
TGTGCCAGCAGCCAAGTTACTCAATCGGCAGGCTGGGTGGTATACGAGCAGTACTTC
>TRBJ2-7|.|TRBV27|.
CASRQGVRYEQYF
TGTGCCAGCAGACAGGGAGTGCGCTACGAGCAGTACTTC
>TRBJ2-7|.|TRBV19|.
CASSIGGVPHYEQYF
TGTGCCAGTAGTATCGGCGGGGTTCCTCACTACGAGCAGTACTTC
>TRBJ2-7|.|TRBV27|TRBD1
CASSHLTFGTDYEQYF
TGTGCCAGCAGTCACCTAACATTCGGGACAGACTACGAGCAGTACTTC
>TRBJ1-1|.|TRBV2|TRBD1
CASSETGQGVTEAFF
TGTGCCAGCAGTGAAACGGGACAGGGGGTGACTGAAGCTTTCTTT
>TRBJ1-1|.|TRBV4-1|TRBD1
CASSRAAQGGTEAFF
TGCGCCAGCAGCCGCGCTGCCCAGGGGGGCACTGAAGCTTTCTTT
>TRBJ1-5|few|TRBV28|.
CASSFSQPQHF
TGTGCCAGCAGTTTTAGTCAGCCCCAGCATTTT
>TRBJ2-1|.|TRBV27|.
CASSLAENNEQFF
TGTGCCAGCAGTTTAGCCGAGAACAATGAGCAGTTCTTC
>TRBJ1-2|.|TRBV2|TRBD1
CASSGTGYGYTF
TGTGCCAGCAGTGGGACAGGGTATGGCTACACCTTC
>TRBJ1-1|.|TRBV28|TRBD1
CASSFPRQGAGDTEAFF
TGTGCCAGCAGTTTCCCCAGACAGGGGGCCGGGGACACTGAAGCTTTCTTT
>TRBJ1-4|.|TRBV29-1|.
CSVEDPGRVGEKLFF
TGCAGCGTTGAAGACCCCGGCAGGGTGGGTGAAAAACTGTTTTTT
>TRBJ2-2|.|TRBV5-4|.
CASSLRGGGNTGELFF
TGTGCCAGCAGCCTGAGGGGGGGTGGAAACACCGGGGAGCTGTTTTTT
>TRBJ1-2|.|TRBV11-3|.
CASSSQSNYGYTF
TGTGCCAGCAGTAGCCAGTCTAACTATGGCTACACCTTC
>TRBJ1-3|.|TRBV5-1|.
CASRSGQSGNTIYF
TGCGCCAGCAGGTCCGGACAGTCTGGAAACACCATATATTTT
>TRBJ2-7|.|TRBV28|.
CASSSPLTYEQYF
TGTGCCAGCAGCTCTCCCTTAACCTACGAGCAGTACTTC
>TRBJ2-7|.|TRBV2|.
CAGRLVRGSDEQYF
TGTGCCGGGCGTTTAGTTAGGGGAAGTGACGAGCAGTACTTC
>TRBJ2-1|once|TRBV5-4|TRBD2
CASSLQIAGDNEQFF
TGTGCCAGCAGCTTGCAGATAGCGGGGGACAATGAGCAGTTCTTC
>TRBJ1-2|few|TRBV20-1|.
CSARDIHGYTF
TGCAGTGCTAGAGATATCCATGGCTACACCTTC
>TRBJ2-7|.|TRBV10-3|TRBD2
CAISPSTSREQYF
TGTGCCATCAGTCCTTCGACTAGCCGGGAGCAGTACTTC
>TRBJ1-1|.|TRBV28|TRBD1
CASSSGTGGAAGFEAFF
TGTGCCAGCAGTTCAGGGACAGGGGGCGCCGCGGGTTTCGAAGCTTTCTTT
>TRBJ2-5|.|TRBV6-5|TRBD2
CASSRGLQETQYF
TGTGCCAGCAGTAGGGGACTACAAGAGACCCAGTACTTC
>TRBJ1-4|few|TRBV7-9|.
CASSSEDTYRDSTNEKLFF
TGTGCCAGCAGCTCCGAGGATACCTACCGCGATTCAACTAATGAAAAACTGTTTTTT
>TRBJ2-7|.|TRBV6-1|.
CASSEGLGTYEQYF
TGTGCCAGCAGTGAAGGACTAGGGACCTACGAGCAGTACTTC
>TRBJ2-3|.|TRBV15|.
CATSLRASGTDTQYF
TGTGCCACCAGCCTCCGAGCTAGCGGCACAGATACGCAGTATTTT
>TRBJ2-1|.|TRBV2|TRBD2
CASSEVRLAVYNEQFF
TGTGCCAGCAGTGAAGTAAGACTAGCGGTTTACAATGAGCAGTTCTTC
>TRBJ2-3|.|TRBV7-7|TRBD2
CASSLGLAGGRDTQYF
TGTGCTAGCAGCTTAGGACTAGCGGGGGGGCGAGATACGCAGTATTTT
>TRBJ1-1|.|TRBV6-1|.
CATTFAEAFF
TGTGCCACTACCTTCGCTGAAGCTTTCTTT
>TRBJ2-3|.|TRBV29-1|.
CSVERSNAQYF
TGCAGCGTTGAGAGGAGCAACGCGCAGTATTTT
>TRBJ2-2|.|TRBV6-4|.
CASRVGGPSGGTGELFF
TGTGCCAGCAGAGTGGGGGGTCCATCGGGCGGCACCGGGGAGCTGTTTTTT
>TRBJ1-5|.|TRBV21-1|.
CASSKGREDQPQHF
TGTGCCAGCAGCAAGGGGCGGGAGGACCAGCCCCAGCATTTT
>TRBJ2-1|.|TRBV4-1|TRBD2
CASSQYLAGGPNEQFF
TGCGCCAGCAGCCAGTACCTAGCGGGGGGACCAAATGAGCAGTTCTTC
>TRBJ1-1|.|TRBV5-1|TRBD1
CASSSPGQGSTEAFF
TGCGCCAGCAGCTCCCCCGGACAGGGCAGCACTGAAGCTTTCTTT
>TRBJ2-7|.|TRBV19|TRBD1
CASSHRDRGTYEQYF
TGTGCCAGTAGTCACCGGGACAGGGGAACCTACGAGCAGTACTTC
>TRBJ2-6|.|TRBV2|.
CASSDSPRGGANVLTF
TGTGCCAGCAGTGACTCGCCAAGGGGTGGGGCCAACGTCCTGACTTTC
>TRBJ1-6|.|TRBV27|.
CASSLSVGAESPLHF
TGTGCCAGCAGTTTATCGGTGGGGGCTGAATCACCCCTCCACTTT
>TRBJ2-1|.|TRBV9|TRBD2
CASSIRLAGGANEQFF
TGTGCCAGCAGCATCAGACTAGCGGGGGGGGCCAATGAGCAGTTCTTC
>TRBJ2-2|once|TRBV5-6|TRBD2
CASSLAERGVPAELFF
TGTGCCAGCAGCTTGGCCGAGCGGGGGGTGCCGGCGGAGCTGTTTTTT
>TRBJ2-2|once|TRBV10-1|TRBD1
CASSGQGTAAPIPGELFF
TGCGCCAGCAGTGGACAAGGGACAGCCGCCCCTATTCCCGGGGAGCTGTTTTTT
>TRBJ2-7|.|TRBV6-5|.
CASRGPGHTFYEQYF
TGTGCCAGCAGGGGCCCGGGACACACCTTCTACGAGCAGTACTTC
>TRBJ2-1|.|TRBV4-1|.
CASSQDSRERRYNEQFF
TGCGCCAGCAGCCAAGATAGTCGGGAGAGACGTTACAATGAGCAGTTCTTC
>TRBJ2-1|.|TRBV6-1|TRBD2
CASIASGGFSEQFF
TGTGCCAGCATAGCTAGCGGGGGGTTTAGTGAGCAGTTCTTC
>TRBJ1-4|.|TRBV28|.
CASSFMNREGEKLFF
TGTGCCAGCAGTTTTATGAATCGGGAGGGAGAAAAACTGTTTTTT
>TRBJ1-5|.|TRBV7-9|TRBD1
CAYQGTDDQPQHF
TGTGCCTATCAGGGGACAGACGATCAGCCCCAGCATTTT
>TRBJ1-2|.|TRBV11-3|.
CASSLGLDSGYTF
TGTGCCAGCAGCTTAGGGCTGGACAGTGGCTACACCTTC
>TRBJ2-7|.|TRBV15|.
CATSRARLETYEQYF
TGTGCCACCAGCAGAGCCAGACTTGAGACCTACGAGCAGTACTTC
>TRBJ2-5|.|TRBV4-2|TRBD2
CASSQDPSGGQETQYF
TGTGCCAGCAGCCAAGACCCTAGCGGGGGGCAAGAGACCCAGTACTTC
>TRBJ2-1|once|TRBV5-4|.
CASSLVSGNNEQFF
TGTGCCAGCAGCTTGGTTTCGGGAAACAATGAGCAGTTCTTC